These 13 T cell receptor beta chains share one sample of origin, sequenced in a study of blood T cell repertoires in COVID-19. Profiling relied on immunoSEQ multiplex PCR, and the TCRdb table lists in-frame clones only, not all of them. This sample has around 59,000 clones, with more than 60% found just once. Sequencing input: peripheral blood. These receptors all come from a human donor in a cohort sampled during active COVID-19.

The gene calls are TRBV7-3 and TRBJ2-1; 7 positions match TRBD2. CDR1 is SGHTA and CDR2 is FQGTGA in the germline V gene. The CDR3 has 17 amino acids. The V gene end was trimmed by 4 bases and the J gene end by 0 bases; junction bases not matched to a gene: 9. The CDR3 is CASSSIAGKSSYNEQFF. CDR3 bases: TGTGCCAGCAGCTCTATAGCGGGCAAAAGCTCCTACAATGAGCAGTTCTTC.

In its sample, this clone was seen once. The gene calls are TRBV6-6 and TRBJ2-2, with 9 nucleotides matching TRBD2. The CDR3 has 15 amino acids. Germline CDR1 and CDR2: MNHNY and SVGAGI (reference sequence). V lost 2 bases and J lost 7; bases outside the gene matches: 5. This CDR3 reads CASSYGLAGHGELFF. Written as DNA, the CDR3 is TGTGCCAGCAGTTACGGGCTAGCGGGACACGGGGAGCTGTTTTTT.

The V call is TRBV29-1, the J call TRBJ1-1; 9 positions match TRBD1. The trim removed 6 bases at V and 1 base at J, leaving 0 bases unmatched. CDR1 SQVTM and CDR2 ANQGSEA come from the germline V gene. The CDR3 is made up of 12 amino acids. The CDR3 region has the DNA TGCAGCGTGGGACAGGGGAACACTGAAGCTTTCTTT. Translated: CSVGQGNTEAFF.

The chain joins TRBV24-1 to TRBJ2-3; 7 bases match TRBD2. The CDR3 runs 18 residues. V dropped 4 bases and J dropped 0; count of bases not matched to a gene: 12. Germline CDR1 reads KGHDR; CDR2 reads SFDVKD. Written as DNA, the CDR3 is TGTGCCACCAGTGACTCCCGATCTAGCGGAGCTAGCACAGATACGCAGTATTTT. Its translation is CATSDSRSSGASTDTQYF.

The chain joins TRBV11-3 to TRBJ2-2; weak D call: TRBD1 (5 bases). The V and J ends lost 4 bases and 2 bases respectively, with 11 bases between them. CDR3 length: 15 amino acids. Germline CDR1 reads SGHNT; CDR2 reads YENEEA. The CDR3 coding sequence is TGTGCCAGCAGCTCAGGGTCCCACAACACCGGGGAGCTGTTTTTT. As protein: CASSSGSHNTGELFF.

The chain combines TRBV7-9 with TRBJ2-1; TRBD2 matches 12 bases. Germline lookup yields CDR1 SEHNR and CDR2 FQNEAQ (reference sequence). The CDR3 has 14 amino acids. V lost 5 bases and J lost 8; bases outside the gene matches: 4. The DNA for the CDR3 is TGTGCCAGCAGCCGACTAGCGGGAGTTGATGAGCAGTTCTTC. Protein: CASSRLAGVDEQFF. The entire variable domain, with the rest obtained from reference TRBV7-9 and TRBJ2-1, is as follows: DTGVSQNPRHKITKRGQNVTFRCDPISEHNRLYWYRQTLGQGPEFLTYFQNEAQLEKSRLLSDRFSAERPKGSFSTLEIQRTEQGDSAMYLCASSRLAGVDEQFFGPGTRLTVL.

The chain uses TRBV7-2 and TRBJ2-3; 9 bases line up with TRBD2. This CDR3 is built from 14 residues. The germline V gene has CDR1 SGHTA and CDR2 FQGNSA. After removal of 7 bases from V and 2 bases from J, the junction contained 4 bases not matched to a gene. CDR3 DNA sequence: TGTGCCAGCAAAAAGCGGGGGGACACAGATACGCAGTATTTT. Protein: CASKKRGDTDTQYF. The full variable domain, rest sourced from reference TRBV7-2 and TRBJ2-3, is GAGVSQSPSNKVTEKGKDVELRCDPISGHTALYWYRQSLGQGLEFLIYFQGNSAPDKSGLPSDRFSAERTGGSVSTLTIQRTQQEDSAVYLCASKKRGDTDTQYFGPGTRLTVL.

The genes are TRBV28 and TRBJ2-7, with D unclear. The CDR3 is made up of 15 amino acids. V was trimmed by 5 bases and J by 0 bases, leaving 14 bases between them. Germline CDR1 MDHEN, CDR2 SYDVKM. The CDR3 is CASSRGLPSSYEQYF. The DNA for the CDR3 is TGTGCCAGCAGTCGCGGCCTCCCCAGCTCCTACGAGCAGTACTTC.

The CDR3 DNA reads as TGTGCCAGCTCACCAGAAGCTCTACGGGACAGACGAATTACTCCCACTGGAAACACCATATATTTT. Its protein product is CASSPEALRDRRITPTGNTIYF. This chain links TRBV18 with TRBJ1-3, with 7 nucleotides matching TRBD1. Germline-derived CDR1 and CDR2 are KGHSH and LQKENI. Unmatched junction bases numbered 24, after V lost 2 bases and J lost 2 bases. The CDR3 loop spans 22 amino acids.

The rearrangement joins TRBV11-2 to TRBJ2-7; 10 bases align to TRBD2. CDR1 and CDR2 (germline): SGHAT, FQNNGV. This CDR3 contains 16 residues. V dropped 0 bases and J dropped 3; count of bases not matched to a gene: 5. CDR3 protein: CASSLDGSSGSYEQYF. The CDR3 nucleotides are TGTGCCAGCAGCTTAGATGGGTCTAGCGGGAGCTACGAGCAGTACTTC.

V usage is TRBV4-3 and J usage is TRBJ2-7, with 7 bases identical to TRBD1. Per the germline V gene, CDR1 is LGHNA and CDR2 is YSLEER. The ends lost 0 bases at V and 3 bases at J; junction bases unmatched: 5. The CDR3 length is 15 residues. CDR3 sequence (DNA): TGCGCCAGCAGCCAAGAATGGACAGGCAACTACGAGCAGTACTTC. This encodes CASSQEWTGNYEQYF.

The chain uses TRBV9 and TRBJ2-1; D might be TRBD2 (6 bases). CDR3 size: 17 residues. With 8 bases removed from V and 4 bases from J, the gap between germline ends came to 25 bases. From germline, CDR1 is SGDLS and CDR2 YYNGEE. The CDR3 DNA sequence: TGTGCCAGATCGCTAGCGACCCTCGTATGGGCATACAATGAGCAGTTCTTC. This sequence encodes CARSLATLVWAYNEQFF.

This chain connects TRBV12-3 or TRBV12-4 to TRBJ2-7, with TRBD2 matching over 7 bases. V trimming: 8 bases; J trimming: 5 bases; junction bases outside the gene matches: 9. The CDR3 has 13 residues. CDR3 nucleotide sequence: TGTGCCAGCCGACCGGCGGGAGCCCACGAGCAGTACTTC. Protein sequence: CASRPAGAHEQYF.